Below are 24 T cell receptor beta chains sequenced from a single sample in a study of blood T cells in healthy people across ages. The second PCR ran roughly 6 to 11 cycles with a sample-barcoded 5' primer and J-beta primers. TCRdb processed the 5' RACE reads anew with MiXCR; each CDR3 protein has one entry. The table lists about 1.7 million distinct CDR3 sequences, about 30% of them singletons. Sequenced sample: blood. The source of these receptors is a woman aged 25 to 45 in good health.

This chain links TRBV20-1 with TRBJ2-7; 7 bases are a match to TRBD1. With V trimmed by 6 bases and J by 0 bases, 8 bases remained unmatched. The CDR3 covers 14 residues. CDR1 and CDR2 from the germline V gene are DFQATT and SNEGSKA (reference sequence). The CDR3 DNA is TGCAGTGCGAAAGACAGGGTGTTCTCCTACGAGCAGTACTTC. Translated: CSAKDRVFSYEQYF.

The chain links TRBV6-2 or TRBV6-3 to TRBJ2-1, with 8 bases lining up with TRBD2. The germline CDR1 and CDR2 sequences are MNHEY and SVGEGT. The length of the CDR3 is 16 residues. V was clipped by 4 bases and J by 1 base; unmatched bases: 6. The DNA for the CDR3 is TGTGCCAGCAGTTCTTTACTAGCGGATTCCTACAATGAGCAGTTCTTC. Translation gives CASSSLLADSYNEQFF.

V gene TRBV19 combines with J gene TRBJ2-7, with 7 bases fitting TRBD1. This CDR3 is built from 14 residues. The V gene's germline CDR1 is LNHDA and CDR2 SQIVND (reference sequence). V gave up 4 bases and J gave up 4 bases; unmatched junction bases: 7. The CDR3 DNA reads as TGTGCCAGTAGTACGTCGGGACAGCGATACGAGCAGTACTTC. Protein product: CASSTSGQRYEQYF.

This clonotype was picked up one time. The rearrangement links TRBV5-6 to TRBJ2-1; D is perhaps TRBD1 (5 bases). The CDR3 is made up of 13 amino acids. Trimming shortened V by 5 bases and J by 5 bases, and 11 bases separated the two germline ends. CDR1 is SGHDT and CDR2 is YYEEEE in the germline V gene. For the CDR3, the DNA is TGTGCCAGCAGGCCCGTGGACAACAATGAGCAGTTCTTC. Its translation is CASRPVDNNEQFF. Supplemented by reference TRBV5-6 and TRBJ2-1, the full variable domain reads DAGVTQSPTHLIKTRGQQVTLRCSPKSGHDTVSWYQQALGQGPQFIFQYYEEEERQRGNFPDRFSGHQFPNYSSELNVNALLLGDSALYLCASRPVDNNEQFFGPGTRLTVL.

This clonotype has more than one count but fewer than ten. The gene calls are TRBV18 and TRBJ2-5, with 7 bases matching TRBD1. The CDR3 covers 17 residues. Unmatched junction bases numbered 12, after V lost 4 bases and J lost 1 base. Germline-derived CDR1 and CDR2 are KGHSH and LQKENI. CDR3 bases: TGTGCCAGCTCACGTAGACCGGGACAGACTCGCCAAGAGACCCAGTACTTC. Protein: CASSRRPGQTRQETQYF.

Many counts were recorded for this clonotype. The chain employs TRBV20-1 and TRBJ2-3; TRBD2 matches 12 bases. Trimming at V came to 6 bases and at J to 2 bases, leaving 9 bases not matched to a gene. The CDR3 is 16 residues long. The germline CDR1 and CDR2 sequences are DFQATT and SNEGSKA (reference sequence). DNA of the CDR3: TGCAGTGCGGCCGTAGGACTAGCGGGATACACAGATACGCAGTATTTT. It specifies CSAAVGLAGYTDTQYF.

The J gene is TRBJ2-3, the V gene TRBV27; 8 nucleotides align to TRBD2. The germline gives CDR1 MNHEY, CDR2 SMNVEV (reference sequence). This CDR3 has 14 amino acids. V gave up 7 bases and J gave up 6 bases; unmatched junction bases: 9. CDR3 sequence reads: CASNRGGLQDTQYF. The DNA for the CDR3 is TGTGCCAGCAACCGGGGGGGCCTTCAGGATACGCAGTATTTT.

The chain joins TRBV7-2 to TRBJ1-2; 7 nucleotides match TRBD1. V gave up 1 base and J gave up 3 bases; unmatched junction bases: 8. Per the germline V gene, CDR1 is SGHTA and CDR2 is FQGNSA. This CDR3 is built from 16 residues. CDR3 loop: CASSLVVTGTDYGYTF. CDR3 sequence (DNA): TGTGCCAGCAGCTTAGTCGTAACCGGGACAGACTATGGCTACACCTTC.

A few counts support this clonotype. V is TRBV29-1 and J is TRBJ2-5; 7 bases map to TRBD1. Germline CDR1 SQVTM, CDR2 ANQGSEA. The CDR3 contains 14 residues. J gave up 5 bases and V 6 bases, and 12 bases lay outside the gene matches. CDR3 sequence reads: CSVRVGQFIETQYF. DNA for the CDR3: TGCAGCGTGAGGGTGGGACAGTTTATCGAGACCCAGTACTTC.

This clonotype has only a few counts. J is TRBJ1-6 and V is TRBV6-1, with 9 nucleotides matching TRBD1. The germline V gene encodes CDR1 MNHNS and CDR2 SASEGT. V lost 6 bases and J lost 9; bases outside the gene matches: 9. The CDR3 is made up of 15 amino acids. CDR3 bases: TGTGCCAGCAGCACTGTACAGGGGGCGGTTTCACCCCTCCACTTT. Translated: CASSTVQGAVSPLHF.

This clonotype was counted at least ten times. The V and J genes are TRBV9 and TRBJ2-5; TRBD2 aligns across 13 bases. Germline V gene data show CDR1 as SGDLS and CDR2 as YYNGEE. Losses at the gene ends were 4 bases for V and 2 bases for J; bases not matched to a gene: 8. The CDR3 sequence is 17 residues long. CDR3 nucleotide sequence: TGTGCCAGCAGCTCCGGACTAGCGGGAGCGTTTCAAGAGACCCAGTACTTC. Translating gives CASSSGLAGAFQETQYF. Based on the CDR3 plus reference TRBV9 and TRBJ2-5, the full variable domain is DSGVTQTPKHLITATGQRVTLRCSPRSGDLSVYWYQQSLDQGLQFLIQYYNGEERAKGNILERFSAQQFPDLHSELNLSSLELGDSALYFCASSSGLAGAFQETQYFGPGTRLLVL.

This clonotype has a handful of counts. The chain employs TRBV7-3 and TRBJ2-1; 13 bases fit TRBD2. The CDR3 covers 15 residues. With 4 bases clipped from V and 9 bases from J, the junction kept 6 bases outside the gene matches. CDR1 and CDR2 (germline): SGHTA, FQGTGA. The CDR3 loop is CASSSTSGGPGEQFF. The CDR3, as DNA: TGTGCCAGCAGCTCGACTAGCGGGGGGCCTGGTGAGCAGTTCTTC.

V is TRBV5-1 and J is TRBJ1-1; D not certain. Germline lookup yields CDR1 SGHRS and CDR2 YFSETQ. V gave up 0 bases and J gave up 5 bases, with 11 bases separating them. The CDR3 runs to 14 residues. The CDR3, as DNA: TGCGCCAGCAGCTTGGAATGGCGCGGAACTGAAGCTTTCTTT. Translated, it gives CASSLEWRGTEAFF.

This clonotype appeared a few times. This CDR3 reads CASSPGLAAADTQYF. The CDR3 DNA follows: TGTGCCAGCAGCCCCGGACTAGCGGCGGCAGATACGCAGTATTTT. The chain links TRBV5-5 to TRBJ2-3; 10 nucleotides align to TRBD2. The V segment lost 4 bases and the J segment 4 bases; nucleotides outside the gene matches: 6. The germline CDR1 and CDR2 sequences are SGHKS and YYEKEE (reference sequence). CDR3 length equals 15 residues. The variable domain in full, with the rest retrieved from reference TRBV5-5 and TRBJ2-3, is DAGVTQSPTHLIKTRGQQVTLRCSPISGHKSVSWYQQVLGQGPQFIFQYYEKEERGRGNFPDRFSARQFPNYSSELNVNALLLGDSALYLCASSPGLAAADTQYFGPGTRLTVL.

The genes are TRBV5-4 and TRBJ1-6; maybe TRBD1 (6 bases). In germline, CDR1 is SGHNT, CDR2 YYREEE (reference sequence). V was cut by 3 bases and J by 8 bases, with 12 bases left in between. The CDR3 covers 14 residues. The CDR3: CASSSQGRDSPLHF. The CDR3 coding sequence is TGTGCCAGCAGCTCACAGGGAAGGGATTCACCCCTCCACTTT.

This clonotype was counted between two and nine times. The V and J genes are TRBV7-9 and TRBJ2-7, with D perhaps matching TRBD1 (5 bases). The CDR3 runs 16 residues. V was clipped by 1 base and J by 1 base, with 14 bases between them. Germline V gene data show CDR1 as SEHNR and CDR2 as FQNEAQ (reference sequence). The CDR3 sequence is CASSLEGAARSYEQYF. CDR3 sequence (DNA): TGTGCCAGCAGCTTAGAAGGGGCGGCACGATCCTACGAGCAGTACTTC.

The rearrangement links TRBV27 to TRBJ2-5; D uncertain. The germline V and J ends were trimmed by 5 bases and 7 bases, with 20 bases remaining between them. This CDR3 is built from 15 residues. Per the germline V gene, CDR1 is MNHEY and CDR2 is SMNVEV (reference sequence). The CDR3 loop is CASSREQSSILTQYF. CDR3 DNA sequence: TGTGCCAGCAGTAGAGAACAGAGCTCAATACTGACCCAGTACTTC.

V is TRBV10-3 and J is TRBJ2-1; 14 nucleotides align to TRBD2. The CDR3 consists of 16 residues. V dropped 6 bases and J dropped 8; count of bases not matched to a gene: 9. Germline assignment: CDR1 ENHRY and CDR2 SYGVKD. CDR3 protein: CAIRTETSGRVDEQFF. The CDR3 DNA is TGTGCCATCAGGACCGAGACTAGCGGGAGGGTCGATGAGCAGTTCTTC.

This clonotype was counted ten times or more. The chain carries TRBV6-1 and TRBJ2-5; the D gene could be TRBD1 or TRBD2 (5 bases each). The ends were cut back, 8 bases at V and 1 base at J, with 20 bases in the middle. CDR1 is MNHNS, CDR2 SASEGT, per germline. The CDR3 sequence is 16 residues long. CDR3 coding DNA: TGTGCCAGCGGGGGTCTCCAAGGGAGCATCCAAGAGACCCAGTACTTC. Amino acid sequence: CASGGLQGSIQETQYF.

The chain couples TRBV27 to TRBJ2-1, with no clear D. This CDR3 has 14 residues. The V gene lost 0 bases and the J gene lost 8 bases, with 11 bases spanning the gap. Germline V CDR1 and CDR2: MNHEY, SMNVEV (reference sequence). In DNA form, the CDR3 reads TGTGCCAGCAGTTTATCGAGTAGCATCGATGAGCAGTTCTTC. The encoded protein is CASSLSSSIDEQFF.

Many counts were recorded for this clonotype. The V call is TRBV12-3 or TRBV12-4, the J call TRBJ2-5; weak D call: TRBD1 (6 bases). V shed 5 bases and J shed 5 bases, with 15 bases lying between them. The CDR3 has 14 amino acids. In DNA, the CDR3 is TGTGCCAGCAGTCAGCAGGGGAGAGAGGAGACCCAGTACTTC. Translated: CASSQQGREETQYF.

V gene TRBV20-1 combines with J gene TRBJ2-4, with 10 bases that match TRBD2. The germline V gene encodes CDR1 DFQATT and CDR2 SNEGSKA (reference sequence). CDR3 size: 15 residues. Unmatched junction bases numbered 17, after V lost 5 bases and J lost 13 bases. The CDR3 here is CSADLPSGGTNEQYF. The CDR3 nucleotides are TGCAGTGCTGACCTGCCTAGCGGGGGAACCAATGAGCAGTACTTC.

Details on this clonotype: A much bigger clone sits one base away, suggesting this may be a read error. The rearrangement uses TRBV10-3 and TRBJ2-1, with D perhaps TRBD1 or TRBD2 (5 bases each). Germline lookup yields CDR1 ENHRY and CDR2 SYGVKD. CDR3 length: 14 amino acids. CDR3 bases: TGTGCCATCAGTGAGTACGGGGCCGACAATGGGCAGTTCTTC. Translated, it gives CAISEYGADNGQFF.

This clonotype has just a few counts. The chain is built from TRBV28 and TRBJ1-1; D ambiguous. The CDR3 has 14 amino acids. Trimming left V 7 bases short and J 4 bases short, with 16 bases between. CDR1 is MDHEN, CDR2 SYDVKM, per germline. The CDR3 is CASTATDRSTEAFF. The CDR3 DNA follows: TGTGCCAGCACCGCGACCGATCGTAGCACTGAAGCTTTCTTT.